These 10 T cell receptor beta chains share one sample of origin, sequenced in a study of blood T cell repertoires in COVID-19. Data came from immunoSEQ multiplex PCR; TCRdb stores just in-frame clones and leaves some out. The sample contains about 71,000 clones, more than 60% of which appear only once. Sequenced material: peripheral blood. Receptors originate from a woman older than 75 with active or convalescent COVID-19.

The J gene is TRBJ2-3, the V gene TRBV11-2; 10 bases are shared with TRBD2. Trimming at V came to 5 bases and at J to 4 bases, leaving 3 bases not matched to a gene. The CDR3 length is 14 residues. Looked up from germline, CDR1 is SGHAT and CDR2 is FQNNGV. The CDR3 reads CASSQSGGADTQYF. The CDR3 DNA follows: TGTGCCAGCAGCCAGAGCGGGGGGGCAGATACGCAGTATTTT.

Here the CDR3 DNA reads TGTGCCAGTAGTAACAGGGCGGACACTGAAGCTTTCTTT. Its protein product is CASSNRADTEAFF. The rearrangement links TRBV19 to TRBJ1-1; D perhaps matches TRBD1 (6 bases). V gave up 4 bases and J gave up 3 bases, with 9 bases separating them. The CDR3 totals 13 residues. Germline values: CDR1 LNHDA, CDR2 SQIVND (reference sequence).

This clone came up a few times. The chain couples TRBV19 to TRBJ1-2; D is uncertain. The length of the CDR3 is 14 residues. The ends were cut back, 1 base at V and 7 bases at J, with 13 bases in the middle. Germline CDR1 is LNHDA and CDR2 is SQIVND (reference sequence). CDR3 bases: TGTGCCAGTAGTATAGGCCAGCGGCGGGTTGGCTACACCTTC. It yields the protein CASSIGQRRVGYTF.

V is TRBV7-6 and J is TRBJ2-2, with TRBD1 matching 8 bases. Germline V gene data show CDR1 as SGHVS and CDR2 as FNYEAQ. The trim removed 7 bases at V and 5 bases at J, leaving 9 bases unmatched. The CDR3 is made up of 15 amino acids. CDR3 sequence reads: CASIKTGDRTGELFF. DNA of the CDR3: TGTGCCAGCATCAAGACAGGGGATCGTACCGGGGAGCTGTTTTTT.

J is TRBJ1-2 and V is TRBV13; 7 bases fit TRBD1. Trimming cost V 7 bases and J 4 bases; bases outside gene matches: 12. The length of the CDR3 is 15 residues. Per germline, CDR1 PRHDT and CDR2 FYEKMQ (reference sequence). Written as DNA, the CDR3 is TGTGCCAGCACCCAGGGGGGCGCCAGGGGCTATGGCTACACCTTC. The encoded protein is CASTQGGARGYGYTF.

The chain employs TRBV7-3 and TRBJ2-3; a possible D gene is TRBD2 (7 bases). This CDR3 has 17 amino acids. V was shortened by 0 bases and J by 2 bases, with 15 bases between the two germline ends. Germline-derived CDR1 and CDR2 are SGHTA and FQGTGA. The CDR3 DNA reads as TGTGCCAGCAGCTTAACCATGACGGGGGGCATCACAGATACGCAGTATTTT. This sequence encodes CASSLTMTGGITDTQYF.

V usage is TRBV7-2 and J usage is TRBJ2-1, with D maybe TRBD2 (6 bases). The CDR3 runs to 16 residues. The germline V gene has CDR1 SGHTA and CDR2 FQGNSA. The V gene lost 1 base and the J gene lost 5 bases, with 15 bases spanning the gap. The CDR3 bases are TGTGCCAGCAGCTTAGGTCCGGGGGAAGGAAACAATGAGCAGTTCTTC. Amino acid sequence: CASSLGPGEGNNEQFF.

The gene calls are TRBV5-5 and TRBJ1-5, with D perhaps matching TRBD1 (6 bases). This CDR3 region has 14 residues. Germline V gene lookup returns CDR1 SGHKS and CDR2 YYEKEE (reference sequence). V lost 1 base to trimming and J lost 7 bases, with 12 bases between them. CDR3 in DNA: TGTGCCAGCAGCTTGAAGGACAGAGAACAGCCCCAGCATTTT. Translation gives CASSLKDREQPQHF.

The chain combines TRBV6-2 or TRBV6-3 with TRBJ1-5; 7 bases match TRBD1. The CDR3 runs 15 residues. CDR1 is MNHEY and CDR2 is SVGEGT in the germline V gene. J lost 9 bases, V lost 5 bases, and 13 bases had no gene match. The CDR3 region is CASSPGTVYGRPQHF. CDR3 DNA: TGTGCCAGCAGTCCCGGGACAGTTTATGGAAGGCCCCAGCATTTT.

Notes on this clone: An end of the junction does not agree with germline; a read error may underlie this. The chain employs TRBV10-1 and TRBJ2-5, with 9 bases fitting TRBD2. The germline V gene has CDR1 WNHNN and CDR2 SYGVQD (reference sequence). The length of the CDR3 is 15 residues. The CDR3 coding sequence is TGCGCCAGCTGTGAGGGGCGGGGGGGACAAGAGACCCAGTACTTC. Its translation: CASCEGRGGQETQYF.